Each of the 18 T cell receptor beta chains below was sequenced from the same sample in a study of response to subunit inactivated influenza vaccine (dated by TCRdb to 2016 to 2019). The protocol used for the library was RT-PCR. Sequenced using an Illumina HiSeq 2500. TCRdb trimmed the raw reads at Q25, called clones with MiXCR and kept productive beta chains. Identical CDR3 protein sequences are pooled into one entry, listed with their most common genes and DNA. The sample table holds 860,000 or so distinct CDR3 sequences, of which 21% were seen once. The ten largest clonotypes hold about 10% of the sample. The sample was PBMCs from blood, taken roughly 5 days after vaccination. The origin of the receptors is a man in his fifties who received an inactivated influenza vaccine. Donor details come from another sample of the same person, matched by shared clones.

This chain links TRBV6-2 or TRBV6-3 with TRBJ2-2; unclear D gene. CDR1 and CDR2 (germline): MNHEY, SVGEGT. Trimming took off 6 bases at V and 2 bases at J, with 10 bases between the two ends. The CDR3 is 14 residues long. The CDR3 is CASSWAHNTGELFF. The DNA for the CDR3 is TGTGCCAGCAGCTGGGCGCATAACACCGGGGAGCTGTTTTTT.

In DNA form, the CDR3 reads TGTGCCAGCAGTCCTTTAGGGACAGGGCCGGCAGATACGCAGTATTTT. Translation gives CASSPLGTGPADTQYF. The chain uses TRBV27 and TRBJ2-3; TRBD1 aligns across 9 bases. V lost 5 bases, J lost 4 bases, and 10 bases stayed unmatched. CDR1 MNHEY and CDR2 SMNVEV come from the germline V gene (reference sequence). The CDR3 contains 16 residues.

A few counts support this clonotype. V gene TRBV12-3 or TRBV12-4 combines with J gene TRBJ2-7; TRBD2 might be the D (6 bases). This CDR3 is built from 17 residues. Trimming took 0 bases from V and 2 from J, leaving 17 bases between them. The CDR3 region is CASSLALVGGRPYEQYF. In nucleotides, the CDR3 is TGTGCCAGCAGTTTAGCGCTAGTGGGGGGTAGACCCTACGAGCAGTACTTC.

V and J are TRBV5-1 and TRBJ2-3; a weak D match, TRBD2 (6 bases). Trimming cost V 5 bases and J 2 bases, with 12 bases left between them. Germline lookup yields CDR1 SGHRS and CDR2 YFSETQ. There are 14 residues in the CDR3. CDR3 sequence: CASRSGLYTDTQYF. In DNA, the CDR3 is TGCGCCAGCAGATCGGGACTTTACACAGATACGCAGTATTTT. Looking up the rest from reference TRBV5-1 and TRBJ2-3 gives the full variable domain: KAGVTQTPRYLIKTRGQQVTLSCSPISGHRSVSWYQQTPGQGLQFLFEYFSETQRNKGNFPGRFSGRQFSNSRSEMNVSTLELGDSALYLCASRSGLYTDTQYFGPGTRLTVL.

This chain links TRBV5-1 with TRBJ2-4, with TRBD1 as a possible D gene (6 bases). CDR1 is SGHRS, CDR2 YFSETQ, per germline. V lost 4 bases to trimming and J lost 7 bases, with 18 bases between them. The CDR3 has 15 residues. CDR3 DNA sequence: TGCGCCAGCAGCCCCACAACAGGGTCGGGTAACATTCAGTACTTC. Translation: CASSPTTGSGNIQYF.

V usage is TRBV7-8 and J usage is TRBJ2-5; the match to TRBD2 covers 14 bases. Germline trimming cut 1 base from V and 5 bases from J; bases unmatched to any gene: 3. Germline values: CDR1 SGHVS, CDR2 FQNEAQ. CDR3 length: 16 amino acids. CDR3 sequence: CASSLEGTSGSETQYF. CDR3 DNA sequence: TGTGCCAGCAGCTTAGAAGGGACTAGCGGGAGTGAGACCCAGTACTTC.

This clonotype occurred a few times. The rearrangement joins TRBV12-3 or TRBV12-4 to TRBJ2-3, with TRBD2 as a possible D gene (6 bases). V was shortened by 5 bases and J by 2 bases, with 8 bases between the two germline ends. This CDR3 region has 13 residues. The CDR3 spells CASSRRDTDTQYF. The CDR3 DNA reads TGTGCCAGCAGTCGGCGGGACACAGATACGCAGTATTTT.

This clonotype appeared a few times. The chain combines TRBV9 with TRBJ2-2; tentatively, D is TRBD1 (5 bases). Trimming cost V 3 bases and J 4 bases, with 13 bases left between them. The CDR3 extends over 15 amino acids. CDR1 is SGDLS and CDR2 is YYNGEE in the germline V gene. The CDR3 sequence: CASSARDRRTGELFF. The CDR3 nucleotides read TGTGCCAGCAGCGCTCGAGACAGACGCACCGGGGAGCTGTTTTTT.

The chain joins TRBV11-2 to TRBJ2-1; 8 nucleotides agree with TRBD1. Germline CDR1 is SGHAT and CDR2 is FQNNGV. J lost 3 bases, V lost 1 base, and 8 bases had no gene match. The CDR3 covers 17 residues. The CDR3 spells CASSLGLDRGNYNEQFF. CDR3 coding DNA: TGTGCCAGCAGCTTAGGATTAGACAGGGGCAACTACAATGAGCAGTTCTTC.

This clonotype occurred a few times. V and J are TRBV20-1 and TRBJ2-7; D is undetermined. The ends were cut back, 0 bases at V and 2 bases at J, with 11 bases in the middle. Looked up from germline, CDR1 is DFQATT and CDR2 is SNEGSKA (reference sequence). This CDR3 comprises 14 residues. CDR3 bases: TGCAGTGCTAGAGACTACCCACTTACCTACGAGCAGTACTTC. This encodes CSARDYPLTYEQYF.

This sequence joins TRBV7-2 and TRBJ2-5, with D perhaps given as TRBD1 or TRBD2 (5 bases each). V shed 5 bases and J shed 3 bases, with 10 bases lying between them. CDR3 length equals 13 residues. In germline, CDR1 is SGHTA, CDR2 FQGNSA. CDR3 sequence reads: CASSGGAKETQYF. The CDR3 DNA sequence: TGTGCCAGCAGCGGGGGAGCGAAAGAGACCCAGTACTTC.

This clonotype turned up a few times. The genes are TRBV24-1 and TRBJ2-7; TRBD1 matches at 9 bases. The germline CDR1 and CDR2 sequences are KGHDR and SFDVKD. This CDR3 has 11 residues. The CDR3 is CASGTGFEQYF. CDR3 nucleotides: TGTGCTTCCGGGACAGGGTTCGAGCAGTACTTC.

This clonotype has ten or more counts. This CDR3 is CASSLGRETDTQYF. CDR3 sequence (DNA): TGCGCCAGCAGCTTAGGTAGGGAAACAGATACGCAGTATTTT. V and J are TRBV5-1 and TRBJ2-3; unclear D gene. Germline V gene sequence: CDR1 SGHRS, CDR2 YFSETQ. CDR3 length: 14 residues. V was trimmed by 2 bases and J by 3 bases, leaving 10 bases between them. The whole variable domain, remainder taken from reference TRBV5-1 and TRBJ2-3, is KAGVTQTPRYLIKTRGQQVTLSCSPISGHRSVSWYQQTPGQGLQFLFEYFSETQRNKGNFPGRFSGRQFSNSRSEMNVSTLELGDSALYLCASSLGRETDTQYFGPGTRLTVL.

The rearrangement uses TRBV5-1 and TRBJ2-2, with a tentative D call TRBD2 (6 bases). V was clipped by 4 bases and J by 4 bases, with 17 bases between them. The CDR3 is 16 amino acids. Germline-derived CDR1 and CDR2 are SGHRS and YFSETQ. The CDR3 coding sequence is TGCGCCAGCAGCCAAGGGGTCGCGGGACGCACCGGGGAGCTGTTTTTT. This translates into CASSQGVAGRTGELFF.

V is TRBV12-3 or TRBV12-4 and J is TRBJ2-7; TRBD1 matches at 8 bases. J gave up 5 bases and V 0 bases, and 3 bases lay outside the gene matches. The CDR3 has 14 amino acids. CDR3 amino acids: CASSLADRGHEQYF. CDR3 coding DNA: TGTGCCAGCAGTTTAGCAGACAGGGGACACGAGCAGTACTTC.

The V and J genes are TRBV18 and TRBJ2-6; D may correspond to TRBD1 or TRBD2 (5 bases each). V was cut by 5 bases and J by 1 base, with 24 bases left in between. The germline gives CDR1 KGHSH, CDR2 LQKENI. This CDR3 comprises 20 residues. DNA of the CDR3: TGTGCCAGCTCAGCGCCGACCACGAGGGGAACAAGATCTGGGGCCAACGTCCTGACTTTC. It codes for CASSAPTTRGTRSGANVLTF.

The chain is built from TRBV6-2 or TRBV6-3 and TRBJ1-4, with D possibly matching TRBD1 (5 bases). Per the germline V gene, CDR1 is MNHEY and CDR2 is SVGEGT. The V gene lost 9 bases and the J gene lost 8 bases, with 7 bases spanning the gap. CDR3 length: 10 amino acids. The CDR3: CARGEEKLFF. CDR3 DNA sequence: TGTGCCAGGGGGGAGGAAAAACTGTTTTTT.

This clonotype was picked up a small number of times. This sequence joins TRBV6-1 and TRBJ2-3; TRBD1 might be the D (6 bases). The ends were cut back, 4 bases at V and 0 bases at J, with 11 bases in the middle. CDR1 and CDR2 from the germline V gene are MNHNS and SASEGT. The CDR3 covers 15 residues. CDR3 sequence reads: CASSVRDTSTDTQYF. The CDR3 region has the DNA TGTGCCAGCAGTGTCCGGGACACCAGCACAGATACGCAGTATTTT.